This TCR beta chain is drawn from a study of tumour-infiltrating T cells in Burkitt lymphoma. Study context: Survival, overall and progression-free, tracked with productive clonality.

In this sample, this clone turned up a few times. V was pared by 6 bases and J by 5 bases, with 8 bases between. The CDR3 runs 12 residues. In germline, CDR1 is SNHLY, CDR2 FYNNEI. Here immunoSEQ multiplex PCR was the method, and the copy in TCRdb shows in-frame clones only, minus some. The sample lists some 1,500 clones; about 15% were seen once. The sample consisted of tumor tissue. This clonotype was sampled from a human donor with diffuse large B-cell lymphoma. This chain connects TRBV2 to TRBJ1-5; possible D gene TRBD1, 6 bases. The DNA of the CDR3 is TGTGCCAGCAGGGACAGCGATCAGCCCCAGCATTTT. Its protein product is CASRDSDQPQHF.